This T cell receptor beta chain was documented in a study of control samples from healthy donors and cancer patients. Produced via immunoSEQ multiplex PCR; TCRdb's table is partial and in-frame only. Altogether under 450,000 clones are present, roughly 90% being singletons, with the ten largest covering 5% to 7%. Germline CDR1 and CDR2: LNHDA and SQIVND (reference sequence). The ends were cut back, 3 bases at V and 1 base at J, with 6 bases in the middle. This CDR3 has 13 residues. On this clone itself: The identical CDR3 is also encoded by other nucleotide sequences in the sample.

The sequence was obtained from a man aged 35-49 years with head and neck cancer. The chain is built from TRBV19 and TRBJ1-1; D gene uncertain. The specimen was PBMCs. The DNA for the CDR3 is TGTGCCAGTAGTATTTCGGGGAACACTGAAGCTTTCTTT. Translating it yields CASSISGNTEAFF.